These 28 T cell receptor beta chains share one sample of origin, sequenced in a study of spatial heterogeneity in lung cancer. Time point here: sample taken at primary tumor resection. Unsorted whole RNA samples from tumor, nontumor lung or frozen PBMC were sequenced. A single record per CDR3 protein comes from TCRdb applying MiXCR to the 5' RACE reads. Of about 45,000 distinct CDR3 sequences in the sample, around 11% were seen once. The starting material was PBMCs, obtained at surgery. Every receptor here comes from a female donor with early-stage non-small cell lung cancer.

The J gene is TRBJ1-2, the V gene TRBV7-9, with D unclear. The germline V gene has CDR1 SEHNR and CDR2 FQNEAQ (reference sequence). The V end was cut by 7 bases, the J end by 1 base, with 13 bases between. The CDR3 covers 14 residues. DNA for the CDR3: TGTGCCAGCACCCACCCCCTTTTTAACTATGGCTACACCTTC. Its protein is CASTHPLFNYGYTF.

The table lists this clonotype with a few counts. The chain links TRBV20-1 to TRBJ2-1, with D possibly matching TRBD1 (6 bases). The CDR3 covers 14 residues. V shed 1 base and J shed 6 bases, with 13 bases lying between them. Germline V lookup: CDR1 DFQATT, CDR2 SNEGSKA (reference sequence). The CDR3 DNA reads as TGCAGTGCTAGAGCCCAGGGGTCCCCCAATGAGCAGTTCTTC. Encoded protein: CSARAQGSPNEQFF.

This clonotype was observed a handful of times. The chain recombines TRBV13 with TRBJ2-1; 8 nucleotides line up with TRBD1. Germline assignment: CDR1 PRHDT and CDR2 FYEKMQ (reference sequence). The CDR3 contains 16 residues. The junction had 12 bases not matched to a gene; V was cut back by 4 bases and J by 7 bases. CDR3 amino acids: CASSSLAAGGWNEQFF. DNA for the CDR3: TGTGCCAGCAGCTCACTGGCGGCAGGGGGCTGGAATGAGCAGTTCTTC.

This clonotype was found once. The chain uses TRBV6-1 and TRBJ2-7; TRBD1 agrees at 10 bases. The V and J ends lost 10 bases and 3 bases, in that order; junction bases with no gene match: 3. Germline CDR1 MNHNS, CDR2 SASEGT. CDR3 size: 12 residues. In DNA, the CDR3 is TGTGCCACCGGACAGGGGGACTACGAGCAGTACTTC. Protein sequence: CATGQGDYEQYF.

A few counts support this clonotype. This chain links TRBV6-5 with TRBJ2-1, with 7 positions matching TRBD2. Germline trimming cut 9 bases from V and 2 bases from J; bases unmatched to any gene: 10. The CDR3 sequence is 15 residues long. Germline lookup yields CDR1 MNHEY and CDR2 SVGAGI. The CDR3, as DNA: TGTGCCAGTGGGGGGGGAGCGGGGCCCTACAATGAGCAGTTCTTC. Protein sequence: CASGGGAGPYNEQFF.

This clonotype was counted ten times or more. V and J are TRBV6-5 and TRBJ2-5, with D maybe TRBD1 (5 bases). Germline CDR1 MNHEY, CDR2 SVGAGI. Trimming removed 0 bases at V and 2 bases at J, with 7 bases between. The CDR3 is 14 amino acids. The CDR3 protein is CASSYSPGQETQYF. CDR3 DNA: TGTGCCAGCAGTTACTCGCCAGGGCAAGAGACCCAGTACTTC.

This clonotype was counted ten times or more. The DNA for the CDR3 is TGCGCCAGCAGCTTGGGACAGCTTAACTATGGCTACACCTTC. Translating gives CASSLGQLNYGYTF. The chain employs TRBV5-1 and TRBJ1-2; maybe TRBD1 (5 bases). The length of the CDR3 is 14 residues. CDR1 SGHRS and CDR2 YFSETQ come from the germline V gene. Trimming stripped 0 bases from V and 1 base from J, with 7 bases between.

This clonotype was seen only a few times. The V call is TRBV12-3 or TRBV12-4, the J call TRBJ2-7; D call uncertain. Trimming took off 6 bases at V and 2 bases at J, with 8 bases between the two ends. This CDR3 spans 12 amino acids. The CDR3 protein is CASSWSPYEQYF. As DNA, the CDR3 is TGTGCCAGCAGCTGGAGCCCCTACGAGCAGTACTTC.

This clonotype has a count of ten or more. The chain has TRBV4-3 and TRBJ2-3; no definite D call. Trimming pared 0 bases from V and 3 bases from J, leaving 13 bases between. The CDR3 contains 16 residues. CDR1 and CDR2 from the germline V gene are LGHNA and YSLEER. CDR3 sequence: CASSQDALPATDTQYF. CDR3 nucleotides: TGCGCCAGCAGCCAAGACGCGTTGCCGGCAACAGATACGCAGTATTTT.

In this sample, this clonotype turned up a few times. The chain uses TRBV3-1 and TRBJ2-3; 7 bases are shared with TRBD1. The V gene end was trimmed by 1 base and the J gene end by 4 bases; junction bases not matched to a gene: 2. Germline-derived CDR1 and CDR2 are LGHDT and YNNKEL (reference sequence). CDR3 length: 14 residues. The CDR3 is CASSQGGGADTQYF. Written as DNA, the CDR3 is TGTGCCAGCAGCCAAGGAGGGGGCGCAGATACGCAGTATTTT.

This clonotype was seen only a few times. The chain joins TRBV20-1 to TRBJ2-6; TRBD1 agrees at 8 bases. Germline V CDR1 and CDR2: DFQATT, SNEGSKA (reference sequence). The length of the CDR3 is 12 residues. Trimming at V came to 4 bases and at J to 13 bases, leaving 6 bases not matched to a gene. CDR3 DNA sequence: TGCAGTGCTACGACAGGGGTGGATGTCCTGACTTTC. It codes for CSATTGVDVLTF.

The rearrangement links TRBV6-2 or TRBV6-3 to TRBJ2-6; the D gene is possibly TRBD1 (6 bases). The CDR3 length is 16 residues. Germline loops: CDR1 MNHEY, CDR2 SVGEGT. V was shortened by 6 bases and J by 0 bases, with 12 bases between the two germline ends. The CDR3 DNA reads TGTGCCAGCAGAGGGCAGGGGAGCTCTGGGGCCAACGTCCTGACTTTC. Protein sequence: CASRGQGSSGANVLTF.

This clonotype appeared a few times. In nucleotides, the CDR3 is TGCGCCAGCAGTCAATCACTAGCGGGGGGGATGGATGAGCAGTTCTTC. It codes for CASSQSLAGGMDEQFF. V and J are TRBV4-1 and TRBJ2-1, with 13 bases identical to TRBD2. From germline, CDR1 is MGHRA and CDR2 YSYEKL. V trimming: 6 bases; J trimming: 8 bases; junction bases outside the gene matches: 10. This CDR3 spans 16 amino acids.

In this sample, this clonotype turned up a few times. The V and J genes are TRBV28 and TRBJ1-1; no clear D. CDR3 size: 14 residues. V lost 2 bases and J 0 bases, leaving 7 bases between the germline ends. Looked up from germline, CDR1 is MDHEN and CDR2 is SYDVKM. CDR3 residues: CASSLSDLNTEAFF. The CDR3 DNA reads TGTGCCAGCAGTTTAAGTGACCTGAACACTGAAGCTTTCTTT.

This clonotype rates as large. The rearrangement uses TRBV6-6 and TRBJ1-1; D is possibly TRBD1 (5 bases). CDR1 is MNHNY, CDR2 SVGAGI, per germline (reference sequence). Deletions cut 5 bases from V and 3 bases from J, with 10 bases between. The CDR3 is 13 residues long. Here the CDR3 reads CASSADTHTEAFF. The CDR3 coding sequence is TGTGCCAGCAGTGCGGACACCCACACTGAAGCTTTCTTT.

This sequence joins TRBV20-1 and TRBJ2-7; 9 positions agree with TRBD1. The CDR3 has 15 residues. J lost 5 bases, V lost 3 bases, and 11 bases had no gene match. Germline V CDR1 and CDR2: DFQATT, SNEGSKA (reference sequence). The CDR3 loop is CSASGSGQGWNEQYF. DNA for the CDR3: TGCAGTGCTAGTGGTTCCGGACAGGGGTGGAACGAGCAGTACTTC.

The genes are TRBV7-2 and TRBJ2-3, with D perhaps given as TRBD1 or TRBD2 (7 bases each). Trimming left V 7 bases short and J 3 bases short, with 26 bases between. The CDR3 consists of 18 residues. The V gene's germline CDR1 is SGHTA and CDR2 FQGNSA. CDR3 nucleotide sequence: TGTGCCAGCACCCCCTCCGTTGCCCGACAGGGAGGGACAGATACGCAGTATTTT. Translated, it gives CASTPSVARQGGTDTQYF.

The chain uses TRBV5-4 and TRBJ1-2; no firm D call. The germline V gene encodes CDR1 SGHNT and CDR2 YYREEE (reference sequence). The CDR3 is 13 amino acids. The germline V and J ends were trimmed by 2 bases and 4 bases, with 9 bases remaining between them. CDR3 in DNA: TGTGCCAGCAGCTTACCGGGGAGCTATGGCTACACCTTC. Translated: CASSLPGSYGYTF.

This rearrangement joins TRBV25-1 to TRBJ2-7, with D unclear. Germline V CDR1 and CDR2: MGHDK, SYGVNS. This CDR3 spans 13 amino acids. V was shortened by 4 bases and J by 5 bases, with 12 bases between the two germline ends. The CDR3 is CASSVRVADEQYF. The DNA of the CDR3 is TGTGCCAGCAGTGTCCGGGTCGCAGACGAGCAGTACTTC.

The chain joins TRBV2 to TRBJ2-3; weak D call: TRBD2 (6 bases). This CDR3 has 14 residues. V dropped 6 bases and J dropped 4 bases, with 14 bases sitting between them. Germline V gene lookup returns CDR1 SNHLY and CDR2 FYNNEI. CDR3 bases: TGTGCCAGCAGGCGGGACCGGGGCGCAGATACGCAGTATTTT. This gives the protein CASRRDRGADTQYF.

Comment on this clonotype: This may arise from a read error, as a much more abundant clone is one base away. The chain has TRBV20-1 and TRBJ1-1; D gene ambiguous. Germline CDR1 DFQATT, CDR2 SNEGSKA (reference sequence). There are 13 residues in the CDR3. V was trimmed by 5 bases and J by 1 base, leaving 11 bases between them. This chain's CDR3 is CSAGGRTNTEAFF. The CDR3 DNA follows: TGCAGTGCTGGAGGGAGGACGAACACTGAAGCTTTCTTT.

The count of this clonotype is one. The gene calls are TRBV7-9 and TRBJ2-3, with D possibly matching TRBD1 (5 bases). The CDR3 is made up of 12 amino acids. Germline V CDR1 and CDR2: SEHNR, FQNEAQ (reference sequence). The V end lost 5 bases, the J end lost 8 bases, and 11 bases lay between the germline ends. CDR3 amino acids: CASSPSQGTQYF. The DNA of the CDR3 is TGTGCCAGCAGCCCATCCCAGGGTACGCAGTATTTT.

This clonotype was recorded a few times. V gene TRBV28 combines with J gene TRBJ1-1; possible D gene TRBD1, 5 bases. Germline-derived CDR1 and CDR2 are MDHEN and SYDVKM. The CDR3 length is 12 residues. Trimming left V 8 bases short and J 11 bases short, with 18 bases between. Here the CDR3 reads CASGQGSLGAFF. CDR3 nucleotide sequence: TGTGCCAGCGGCCAGGGCTCTCTTGGCGCTTTCTTT.

V and J are TRBV5-1 and TRBJ1-4; D unclear. Trimming stripped 4 bases from V and 8 bases from J, with 15 bases between. Germline CDR1 and CDR2: SGHRS and YFSETQ. The length of the CDR3 is 14 residues. Here the CDR3 DNA reads TGCGCCAGCAGCACCCGGGGAGGTGGAGAAAAACTGTTTTTT. This translates into CASSTRGGGEKLFF.

The DNA for the CDR3 is TGTGCCAGCAGCTTTCCCCCGGGACAGGTAGAGACCCAGTACTTC. As protein: CASSFPPGQVETQYF. V and J are TRBV7-3 and TRBJ2-5; 8 positions agree with TRBD1. There are 15 residues in the CDR3. V lost 3 bases and J lost 4; bases outside the gene matches: 7. In germline, CDR1 is SGHTA, CDR2 FQGTGA. The variable domain in full, with the rest retrieved from reference TRBV7-3 and TRBJ2-5, is GAGVSQTPSNKVTEKGKYVELRCDPISGHTALYWYRQSLGQGPEFLIYFQGTGAADDSGLPNDRFFAVRPEGSVSTLKIQRTERGDSAVYLCASSFPPGQVETQYFGPGTRLLVL.

The gene calls are TRBV6-6 and TRBJ1-1; D uncertain. The CDR3 loop spans 11 amino acids. Trimming took 5 bases from V and 11 from J, leaving 12 bases between them. From germline, CDR1 is MNHNY and CDR2 SVGAGI (reference sequence). CDR3 in amino acids: CASSPLETAFF. In nucleotides, the CDR3 is TGTGCCAGCAGTCCGCTGGAGACGGCTTTCTTT.

There are a few counts of this clonotype. This chain connects TRBV19 to TRBJ1-5, with a weak D call TRBD1 (6 bases). V lost 6 bases and J lost 5, with 14 bases in between. CDR3 length equals 14 residues. CDR1 LNHDA and CDR2 SQIVND come from the germline V gene (reference sequence). The CDR3 DNA sequence: TGTGCCAGTAGGGAAGTGGGGGGCGATCAGCCCCAGCATTTT. Encoded protein: CASREVGGDQPQHF.

Of note for this clonotype: Possible read error: a much larger clone is one base away. This chain connects TRBV20-1 to TRBJ2-5; D is uncertain. CDR1 and CDR2 (germline): DFQATT, SNEGSKA (reference sequence). The CDR3 extends over 11 amino acids. The V end lost 5 bases, the J end lost 5 bases, and 9 bases lay between the germline ends. DNA of the CDR3: TGCAGTGCTCCATTAATGGAGACCCAGTACTTC. Its translation: CSAPLMETQYF.